Below, 28 T cell receptor beta chains from the same sample are listed, as sequenced in a study of cytomegalovirus exposure and HLA in healthy donors. 60 Vbeta and 13 Jbeta primers were used in PCR. The table came from immunoSEQ multiplex PCR; TCRdb's copy has only in-frame clones and leaves some out. The repertoire holds some 78,000 clones, roughly 80% seen once, with about 34% in the top ten. The specimen was PBMCs. These receptors were taken from a middle-aged man in good health and CMV-seropositive.

The chain couples TRBV27 to TRBJ2-1, with 10 bases fitting TRBD2. Germline CDR1 is MNHEY and CDR2 is SMNVEV (reference sequence). Germline trimming cut 3 bases from V and 7 bases from J; bases unmatched to any gene: 6. This CDR3 region has 15 residues. In DNA, the CDR3 is TGTGCCAGCAGTTTTGCCAGCGGGAGGGGAAATGAGCAGTTCTTC. This gives the protein CASSFASGRGNEQFF.

The chain recombines TRBV6-5 with TRBJ2-5; 7 bases line up with TRBD1. This CDR3 has 14 amino acids. Trimming took 0 bases from V and 2 from J; bases not matched to a gene: 0. Per the germline V gene, CDR1 is MNHEY and CDR2 is SVGAGI. The CDR3 protein is CASSYSGQQETQYF. CDR3 bases: TGTGCCAGCAGTTACTCGGGACAGCAAGAGACCCAGTACTTC.

For the CDR3, the DNA is TGTGCCAGCAGTCTTCTCTTAGAGAACGAGCAGTACTTC. The encoded protein is CASSLLLENEQYF. This rearrangement joins TRBV2 to TRBJ2-5; D unresolved. The end of the DNA aligns better with TRBJ2-7, so the J call may be wrong. Per germline, CDR1 SNHLY and CDR2 FYNNEI. The length of the CDR3 is 13 residues.

The rearrangement links TRBV27 to TRBJ2-7, with TRBD2 matching over 8 bases. Germline loops: CDR1 MNHEY, CDR2 SMNVEV (reference sequence). J was trimmed by 7 bases and V by 1 base; bases with no gene match: 12. The CDR3 length is 16 residues. The CDR3 loop reads CASSLFLTGGSGEQYF. The CDR3 DNA reads TGTGCCAGCAGTTTATTCTTAACGGGAGGGTCCGGGGAGCAGTACTTC.

The gene calls are TRBV10-3 and TRBJ2-1; TRBD2 might be the D (5 bases). The germline gives CDR1 ENHRY, CDR2 SYGVKD. V was clipped by 5 bases and J by 6 bases, with 17 bases between them. This CDR3 has 15 residues. The CDR3 spells CAISFDYGLGNEQFF. The CDR3 bases are TGTGCCATCAGTTTCGACTACGGTTTAGGCAATGAGCAGTTCTTC.

The rearrangement links TRBV19 to TRBJ2-4; 7 nucleotides match TRBD2. Per the germline V gene, CDR1 is LNHDA and CDR2 is SQIVND (reference sequence). CDR3 size: 16 residues. The V segment lost 5 bases and the J segment 2 bases; nucleotides outside the gene matches: 9. DNA of the CDR3: TGTGCCAGTAGTCCCCTTGGGGGGGTGACCAAAAACATTCAGTACTTC. Amino acids: CASSPLGGVTKNIQYF.

In its sample, this clone was seen a few times. Within the sample, other DNA sequences also encode this same CDR3. The chain employs TRBV7-2 and TRBJ2-2; D gene ambiguous. The CDR3 has 14 residues. V was cut by 1 base and J by 1 base, with 4 bases left in between. Germline CDR1 and CDR2: SGHTA and FQGNSA. CDR3 amino acids: CASSLGRNTGELFF. Here the CDR3 DNA reads TGTGCCAGCAGCTTAGGCAGGAACACCGGGGAGCTGTTTTTT.

This chain joins TRBV19 and TRBJ2-5; 7 bases are shared with TRBD1. Germline assignment: CDR1 LNHDA and CDR2 SQIVND (reference sequence). This CDR3 spans 13 amino acids. After removal of 4 bases from V and 7 bases from J, the junction contained 6 bases not matched to a gene. In nucleotides, the CDR3 is TGTGCCAGTAGTACCGACAGGGAAGGGACCCAGTACTTC. Its translation: CASSTDREGTQYF.

The V and J genes are TRBV7-9 and TRBJ2-2, with 10 nucleotides matching TRBD2. V trimming: 5 bases; J trimming: 1 base; junction bases outside the gene matches: 1. The CDR3 sequence is 15 residues long. Germline V gene sequence: CDR1 SEHNR, CDR2 FQNEAQ (reference sequence). The CDR3 nucleotides read TGTGCCAGCAGCCCTAGCGGGAGGAACACCGGGGAGCTGTTTTTT. Its translation is CASSPSGRNTGELFF.

The chain carries TRBV5-4 and TRBJ2-2, with TRBD2 matching over 11 bases. The CDR3 totals 16 residues. The germline V gene encodes CDR1 SGHNT and CDR2 YYREEE (reference sequence). V was pared by 3 bases and J by 4 bases, with 5 bases of the junction left unmatched. CDR3 region: CASSSGTSGSTGELFF. The CDR3 DNA reads TGTGCCAGCAGCTCCGGGACTAGCGGTTCCACCGGGGAGCTGTTTTTT.

Here the CDR3 reads CASSPTDRGWQYF. CDR3 DNA: TGTGCCAGCTCACCAACGGACAGGGGGTGGCAGTACTTC. The V call is TRBV18, the J call TRBJ2-7, with 10 nucleotides matching TRBD1. V dropped 2 bases and J dropped 9; count of bases not matched to a gene: 4. Germline CDR1 is KGHSH and CDR2 is LQKENI. The CDR3 has 13 amino acids. Drawing the rest from reference TRBV18 and TRBJ2-7, the complete variable domain is NAGVMQNPRHLVRRRGQEARLRCSPMKGHSHVYWYRQLPEEGLKFMVYLQKENIIDESGMPKERFSAEFPKEGPSILRIQQVVRGDSAAYFCASSPTDRGWQYFGPGTRLTVT.

V usage is TRBV7-9 and J usage is TRBJ2-1, with 8 bases identical to TRBD2. The CDR3 spans 17 residues. Germline CDR1 SEHNR, CDR2 FQNEAQ (reference sequence). The trim removed 5 bases at V and 0 bases at J, leaving 9 bases unmatched. The CDR3 sequence is CASSPRDSGISYNEQFF. The CDR3 bases are TGTGCCAGCAGCCCCCGGGATAGCGGGATCTCCTACAATGAGCAGTTCTTC.

Points on this clone: The junction differs from germline at one of its ends, possibly a read error. The V call is TRBV4-1, the J call TRBJ2-4, with 8 bases matching TRBD1. The germline gives CDR1 MGHRA, CDR2 YSYEKL. This CDR3 spans 17 amino acids. The CDR3 DNA reads TGCGCCAGCAGCCAAGATCAGGGGGCTGTGGCCAAAAACAGTCAGTACTTC. Translating gives CASSQDQGAVAKNSQYF.

The chain joins TRBV5-8 to TRBJ2-1, with TRBD2 identical over 11 bases. V lost 4 bases and J lost 5; bases outside the gene matches: 5. The CDR3 is 15 amino acids. From germline, CDR1 is SGHTS and CDR2 YDEGEE. The CDR3 DNA sequence: TGTGCCAGCAGCCCGGGACTAGCGGATAACAATGAGCAGTTCTTC. It yields the protein CASSPGLADNNEQFF.

The chain is built from TRBV5-1 and TRBJ2-2, with 11 bases lining up with TRBD2. The CDR3 contains 15 residues. Germline V gene sequence: CDR1 SGHRS, CDR2 YFSETQ. Trimming cost V 4 bases and J 4 bases; bases outside gene matches: 3. Here the CDR3 DNA reads TGCGCCAGCAGCCCTGGGACTAGCGGCACCGGGGAGCTGTTTTTT. Amino acids: CASSPGTSGTGELFF.

In nucleotides, the CDR3 is TGTGCCAGCAGCTTAGCCTTAGCGGAGGTCGGGGAGCTGTTTTTT. It translates to CASSLALAEVGELFF. This chain uses TRBV7-8 with TRBJ2-2; a weak D match, TRBD2 (6 bases). This CDR3 spans 15 amino acids. Germline V gives CDR1 SGHVS, CDR2 FQNEAQ. V gave up 0 bases and J gave up 7 bases, with 12 bases separating them.

V is TRBV28 and J is TRBJ2-5; 11 bases map to TRBD2. The last part of the DNA fits TRBJ2-7 better; the J call may be wrong. This CDR3 comprises 15 residues. Germline CDR1 and CDR2: MDHEN and SYDVKM. CDR3: CASSLLAGGPYEQYF. CDR3 in DNA: TGTGCCAGCAGTTTATTAGCGGGAGGGCCCTACGAGCAGTACTTC.

There are many counts of this clone. The rearrangement uses TRBV7-2 and TRBJ1-1; 12 nucleotides line up with TRBD1. The CDR3 covers 15 residues. Germline V gives CDR1 SGHTA, CDR2 FQGNSA. The V and J ends lost 5 bases and 3 bases, in that order; junction bases with no gene match: 4. CDR3: CASSPGTGGHTEAFF. The CDR3 region has the DNA TGTGCCAGCAGCCCGGGGACAGGGGGCCACACTGAAGCTTTCTTT.

J is TRBJ2-3 and V is TRBV7-2, with 9 bases lining up with TRBD2. The V and J ends lost 6 bases and 4 bases, in that order; junction bases with no gene match: 5. Germline values: CDR1 SGHTA, CDR2 FQGNSA. The CDR3 has 14 residues. CDR3 protein: CASSFSGSSDTQYF. The CDR3 nucleotides are TGTGCCAGCAGTTTTAGCGGGAGTTCAGATACGCAGTATTTT.

This rearrangement joins TRBV5-1 to TRBJ1-1, with D tentatively TRBD1 (6 bases). This CDR3 spans 15 amino acids. V was shortened by 3 bases and J by 4 bases, with 16 bases between the two germline ends. Germline V lookup: CDR1 SGHRS, CDR2 YFSETQ. The CDR3 sequence is CASSSQGGEGTEAFF. The CDR3 bases are TGCGCCAGCAGCTCACAAGGGGGGGAGGGCACTGAAGCTTTCTTT.

The rearrangement joins TRBV5-5 to TRBJ2-1; D perhaps matches TRBD1 (6 bases). V gave up 2 bases and J gave up 4 bases, with 10 bases separating them. Germline CDR1 and CDR2: SGHKS and YYEKEE (reference sequence). The CDR3 covers 14 residues. This CDR3 is CASSFSTGYNEQFF. The CDR3 coding sequence is TGTGCCAGCAGCTTTAGTACAGGGTACAATGAGCAGTTCTTC.

Only one count was recorded for this clone. An end of the junction does not agree with germline; a read error may underlie this. The V call is TRBV7-9, the J call TRBJ2-6; D possibly corresponds to TRBD1 (5 bases). CDR3 length: 15 amino acids. Germline V gene data show CDR1 as SEHNR and CDR2 as FQNEAQ (reference sequence). The CDR3 sequence: CASSLAYSGANGLTF. CDR3 DNA sequence: TGTGCCAGCAGCTTAGCATACTCTGGGGCCAACGGCCTGACTTTC.

The rearrangement uses TRBV19 and TRBJ1-5; D unresolved. Germline V gene data show CDR1 as LNHDA and CDR2 as SQIVND (reference sequence). The CDR3 has 13 residues. V lost 5 bases, J lost 7 bases, and 12 bases lay in between. This chain's CDR3 is CASSFQVKQPQHF. The CDR3 bases are TGTGCCAGTAGTTTTCAGGTTAAACAGCCCCAGCATTTT.

The gene calls are TRBV6-5 and TRBJ1-5, with 7 bases lining up with TRBD1. This CDR3 has 15 residues. Germline-derived CDR1 and CDR2 are MNHEY and SVGAGI. V was clipped by 6 bases and J by 2 bases; unmatched bases: 7. CDR3 nucleotide sequence: TGTGCCAGCAGCCCGGACAGGAGCGGCAATCAGCCCCAGCATTTT. Its translation: CASSPDRSGNQPQHF.

This clone came up a few times. The chain links TRBV18 to TRBJ1-2, with 10 bases identical to TRBD1. CDR1 is KGHSH and CDR2 is LQKENI in the germline V gene. V lost 4 bases, J lost 6 bases, and 14 bases stayed unmatched. The CDR3 consists of 17 residues. This CDR3 reads CASSLGDRGPRSHGYTF. The CDR3 DNA follows: TGTGCCAGCTCACTGGGAGACAGGGGGCCTCGGAGCCATGGCTACACCTTC.

The V call is TRBV7-6, the J call TRBJ2-2, with 7 bases fitting TRBD1. The CDR3 is 15 amino acids. The V segment lost 1 base and the J segment 4 bases; nucleotides outside the gene matches: 3. Germline V gene lookup returns CDR1 SGHVS and CDR2 FNYEAQ. The chain's CDR3 is CASSLDPGGTGELFF. The CDR3 coding sequence is TGTGCCAGCAGCTTAGACCCAGGGGGCACCGGGGAGCTGTTTTTT.

V gene TRBV11-2 combines with J gene TRBJ2-5; 8 nucleotides agree with TRBD2. Germline V gene sequence: CDR1 SGHAT, CDR2 FQNNGV. Unmatched junction bases numbered 7, after V lost 6 bases and J lost 4 bases. The CDR3 covers 14 residues. As DNA, the CDR3 is TGTGCCAGCAGACATAGCGGGACCGGAGAGACCCAGTACTTC. Amino acids: CASRHSGTGETQYF.

CDR3 loop: CAISLGPGQGGAGSPLHF. CDR3 sequence (DNA): TGTGCCATCAGTTTGGGCCCGGGACAGGGGGGGGCCGGCTCACCCCTCCACTTT. The chain employs TRBV10-3 and TRBJ1-6, with TRBD1 matching over 11 bases. Germline CDR1 and CDR2: ENHRY and SYGVKD. V was pared by 5 bases and J by 10 bases, with 16 bases of the junction left unmatched. The CDR3 runs 18 residues.